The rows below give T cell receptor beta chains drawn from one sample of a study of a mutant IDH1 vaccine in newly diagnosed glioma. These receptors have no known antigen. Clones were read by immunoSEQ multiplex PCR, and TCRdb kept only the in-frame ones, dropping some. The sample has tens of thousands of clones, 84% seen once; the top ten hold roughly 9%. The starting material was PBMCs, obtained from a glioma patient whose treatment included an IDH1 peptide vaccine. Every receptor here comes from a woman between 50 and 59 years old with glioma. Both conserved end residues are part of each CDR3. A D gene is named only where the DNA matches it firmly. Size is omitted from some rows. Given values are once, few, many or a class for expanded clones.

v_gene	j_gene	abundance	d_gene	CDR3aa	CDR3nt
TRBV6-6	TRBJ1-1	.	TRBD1	CASSPAARQGGTEAFF	TGTGCCAGCAGCCCCGCCGCGCGACAGGGGGGGACTGAAGCTTTCTTT
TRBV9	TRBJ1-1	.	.	CASSPTGRTEAFF	TGTGCCAGCAGCCCTACAGGGCGCACTGAAGCTTTCTTT
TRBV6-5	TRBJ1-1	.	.	CASRENTEAFF	TGTGCCAGCAGAGAAAACACTGAAGCTTTCTTT
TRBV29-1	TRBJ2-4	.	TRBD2	CSASSGGVKNIQYF	TGCAGCGCCAGTAGCGGGGGGGTGAAAAACATTCAGTACTTC
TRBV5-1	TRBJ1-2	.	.	CASSPPGVNYGYTF	TGCGCCAGCAGCCCGCCAGGGGTTAACTATGGCTACACCTTC
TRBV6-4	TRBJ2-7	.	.	CASSAQGWDEQYF	TGTGCCAGCAGCGCACAGGGCTGGGACGAGCAGTACTTC
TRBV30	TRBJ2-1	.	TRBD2	CAWSSQSGGLYNEQFF	TGTGCCTGGAGTTCTCAAAGCGGGGGGCTTTACAATGAGCAGTTCTTC
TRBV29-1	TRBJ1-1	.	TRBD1	CSARTGATEAFF	TGCAGCGCCCGAACAGGGGCCACTGAAGCTTTCTTT
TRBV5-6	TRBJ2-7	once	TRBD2	CASTQRTSGVGSSYEQYF	TGTGCCAGCACCCAAAGGACTAGCGGGGTTGGAAGTTCCTACGAGCAGTACTTC
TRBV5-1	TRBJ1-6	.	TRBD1	CASSLGGQGISYNSPLHF	TGCGCCAGCAGCTTGGGGGGACAGGGGATCTCCTATAATTCACCCCTCCACTTT
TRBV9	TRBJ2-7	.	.	CASSPRRGPYEQYF	TGTGCCAGCAGCCCCCGAAGGGGACCCTACGAGCAGTACTTC
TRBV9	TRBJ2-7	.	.	CASSAWETPSYEQYF	TGTGCCAGCAGCGCCTGGGAGACACCATCCTACGAGCAGTACTTC
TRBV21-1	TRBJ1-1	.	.	CASSSWWGDTEAFF	TGTGCCAGCAGCAGCTGGTGGGGGGATACTGAAGCTTTCTTT
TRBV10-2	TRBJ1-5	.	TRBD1	CASRGGTGGWQPQHF	TGCGCCAGCAGGGGGGGGACAGGGGGATGGCAGCCCCAGCATTTT
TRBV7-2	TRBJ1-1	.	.	CASSLDTEAFF	TGTGCCAGCAGCTTGGATACTGAAGCTTTCTTT
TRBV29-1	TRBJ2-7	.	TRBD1	CSVRTGWNEQYF	TGCAGCGTGAGGACAGGGTGGAACGAGCAGTACTTC
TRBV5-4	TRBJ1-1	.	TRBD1	CASSPPTGGKTEAFF	TGTGCCAGCAGCCCCCCCACAGGGGGCAAAACTGAAGCTTTCTTT
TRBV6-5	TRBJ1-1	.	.	CASSSARQGSGTEAFF	TGTGCCAGCAGTTCCGCCCGGCAGGGGTCTGGGACTGAAGCTTTCTTT
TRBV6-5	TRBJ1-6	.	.	CASSYTWNSPLHF	TGTGCCAGCAGTTATACATGGAATTCACCCCTCCACTTT
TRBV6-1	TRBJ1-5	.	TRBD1	CASSEVAGGAKGPNQPQHF	TGTGCCAGCAGTGAAGTGGCAGGGGGCGCGAAGGGGCCCAATCAGCCCCAGCATTTT
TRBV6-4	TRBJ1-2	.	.	CASSPLMGNNYGYTF	TGTGCCAGCAGTCCTCTGATGGGGAACAACTATGGCTACACCTTC
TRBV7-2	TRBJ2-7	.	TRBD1	CASSFGDSSYEQYF	TGTGCCAGCAGCTTTGGGGACAGCTCCTACGAGCAGTACTTC
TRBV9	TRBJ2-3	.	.	CASSVEWGMGTDTQYF	TGTGCCAGCAGCGTAGAATGGGGCATGGGCACAGATACGCAGTATTTT
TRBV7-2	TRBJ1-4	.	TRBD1	CASRRQGGNEKLFF	TGTGCCAGCAGAAGACAGGGCGGTAATGAAAAACTGTTTTTT
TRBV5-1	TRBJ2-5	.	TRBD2	CASSPGTSREETQYF	TGCGCCAGCAGCCCCGGGACTAGCAGGGAAGAGACCCAGTACTTC
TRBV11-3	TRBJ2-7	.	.	CASSVTGPTYEQYF	TGTGCCAGCAGCGTAACAGGTCCCACCTACGAGCAGTACTTC
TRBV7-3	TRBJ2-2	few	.	CASSLSGAGELFF	TGTGCCAGCAGCTTATCAGGTGCCGGGGAGCTGTTTTTT
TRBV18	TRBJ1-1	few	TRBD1	CASSPRGGTEAFF	TGTGCCAGCTCACCCAGGGGGGGCACTGAAGCTTTCTTT
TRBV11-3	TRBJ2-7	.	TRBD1	CASSLPGQSYEQYF	TGTGCCAGCAGCTTACCGGGACAGTCCTACGAGCAGTACTTC
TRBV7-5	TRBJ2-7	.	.	CARSFRTGEAYEQYF	TGTGCCAGAAGCTTCCGGACAGGGGAGGCCTACGAGCAGTACTTC
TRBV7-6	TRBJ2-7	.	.	CASSLGLEGYEQYF	TGTGCCAGCAGCTTAGGTTTGGAGGGCTACGAGCAGTACTTC
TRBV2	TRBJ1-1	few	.	CASSEEEFTEAFF	TGTGCCAGCAGTGAAGAGGAATTCACTGAAGCTTTCTTT
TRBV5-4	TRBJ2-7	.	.	CASSLEGVSAYEQYF	TGTGCCAGCAGCTTGGAGGGGGTTTCTGCCTACGAGCAGTACTTC
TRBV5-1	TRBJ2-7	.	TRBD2	CASSFGQSGLAGSYGQYF	TGCGCCAGCAGCTTTGGGCAATCGGGACTAGCGGGGTCCTACGGGCAGTACTTC
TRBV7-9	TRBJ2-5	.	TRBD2	CASSFSGGQLETQYF	TGTGCCAGCAGCTTCAGCGGGGGCCAATTGGAGACCCAGTACTTC
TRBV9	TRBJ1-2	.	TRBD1	CASSSSTGGNGYTF	TGTGCCAGCAGCTCCTCGACAGGGGGTAATGGCTACACCTTC
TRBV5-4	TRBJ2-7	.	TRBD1	CASSSGQERFYEQYF	TGTGCCAGCAGCTCCGGACAGGAACGCTTCTACGAGCAGTACTTC
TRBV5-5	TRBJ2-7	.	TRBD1	CASSPGTGLHEQYF	TGTGCCAGCAGCCCCGGGACAGGGCTCCACGAGCAGTACTTC
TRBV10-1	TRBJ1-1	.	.	CASSNRVYTEAFF	TGCGCCAGCAGCAACAGGGTCTACACTGAAGCTTTCTTT
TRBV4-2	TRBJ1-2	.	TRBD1	CASSQDENTDRLF	TGTGCCAGCAGCCAAGATGAGAACACGGACAGGCTCTTC
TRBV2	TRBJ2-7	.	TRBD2	CASGRTRGNEQYF	TGTGCCAGCGGGAGGACTAGAGGCAACGAGCAGTACTTC
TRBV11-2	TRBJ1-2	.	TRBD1	CASSLGRDSYGYTF	TGTGCCAGCAGCTTAGGCCGGGACAGCTATGGCTACACCTTC
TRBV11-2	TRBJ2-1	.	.	CASSLLSGVSYNEQFF	TGTGCCAGCAGTTTGCTTTCGGGGGTCTCCTACAATGAGCAGTTCTTC
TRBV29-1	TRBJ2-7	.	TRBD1	CSVGFGQGMGEQYF	TGCAGCGTTGGCTTCGGACAGGGTATGGGCGAGCAGTACTTC
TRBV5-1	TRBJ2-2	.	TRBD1	CASDPYGTANTGELFF	TGCGCCAGCGACCCGTACGGGACAGCAAACACCGGGGAGCTGTTTTTT
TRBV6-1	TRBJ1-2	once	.	CASSEVGSGGDGYTF	TGTGCCAGCAGTGAAGTCGGGTCGGGAGGGGATGGCTACACCTTC
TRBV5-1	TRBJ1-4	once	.	CASSLRATNEKLFF	TGCGCCAGCAGCTTGAGGGCGACTAATGAAAAACTGTTTTTT
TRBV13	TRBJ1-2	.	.	CASSLGHVNPKDGYTF	TGTGCCAGCAGCCTAGGGCATGTGAACCCCAAGGATGGCTACACCTTC
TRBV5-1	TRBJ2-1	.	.	CASSLAGQYNEQFF	TGCGCCAGCAGCTTGGCTGGGCAGTACAATGAGCAGTTCTTC
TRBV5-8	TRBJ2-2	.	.	CASSPMTANTGELFF	TGTGCCAGCAGCCCGATGACAGCGAACACCGGGGAGCTGTTTTTT
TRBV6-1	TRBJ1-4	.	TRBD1	CASSGVRGPWGKLFF	TGTGCCAGCAGTGGGGTTAGGGGGCCTTGGGGAAAACTGTTTTTT
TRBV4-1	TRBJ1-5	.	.	CASSQGTFSNQPQHF	TGCGCCAGCAGCCAAGGTACTTTTAGCAATCAGCCCCAGCATTTT
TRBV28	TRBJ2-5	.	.	CASKEAFQETQYF	TGTGCCAGCAAGGAAGCATTCCAAGAGACCCAGTACTTC
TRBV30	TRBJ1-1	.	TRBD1	CAWSDGTGALNTEAFF	TGTGCCTGGAGTGATGGGACAGGGGCCTTGAACACTGAAGCTTTCTTT